Listed below are T cell receptor beta chains from one sample, sequenced in a study of T cell responses to AZD1222 COVID-19 vaccine. Repertoires were generated with immunoSEQ multiplex PCR, while TCRdb's copy carries only in-frame clones and drops some. Of 100,000 to 150,000 clones detected, 87% appear once; the ten largest clones hold 1.4% to 1.5%. Sequenced material: peripheral blood, taken on day 0 of AZD1222 vaccination. The receptor set was obtained from an adult in good health. Both conserved end residues are part of each CDR3. The D gene is left open where the match is weak. Size is omitted from some rows. Given values are once, few, many or a class for expanded clones.

j_call v_call d_call clone_size cdr3_aa cdr3_nt
TRBJ1-5 TRBV30 - few CAWSVRANTVNQPQHF TGTGCCTGGAGTGTACGAGCGAACACCGTCAATCAGCCCCAGCATTTT
TRBJ1-4 TRBV6-6 TRBD1 once CASAQSGGTNEKLFF TGTGCCAGCGCTCAGTCAGGGGGAACTAATGAAAAACTGTTTTTT
TRBJ2-3 TRBV5-5 - few CASSFLSGPGTDTQYF TGTGCCAGCAGCTTCTTGTCGGGGCCGGGCACAGATACGCAGTATTTT
TRBJ2-2 TRBV27 - - CASSQRTVNTGELFF TGTGCCAGCAGTCAGCGGACTGTGAACACCGGGGAGCTGTTTTTT
TRBJ1-1 TRBV4-3 - once CASSQDLNTEAFF TGCGCCAGCAGCCAAGACCTGAACACTGAAGCTTTCTTT
TRBJ2-7 TRBV6-1 TRBD2 - CASSEALRGAHEQYF TGTGCCAGCAGTGAAGCTTTGCGGGGGGCCCACGAGCAGTACTTC
TRBJ2-6 TRBV14 TRBD1 - CASSHIGQGARGANVLTF TGTGCCAGCAGCCATATTGGACAGGGGGCGAGAGGGGCCAACGTCCTGACTTTC
TRBJ1-2 TRBV28 - few CASSLDGEVGKSYTF TGTGCCAGCAGTTTAGACGGGGAAGTTGGTAAAAGCTACACCTTC
TRBJ1-5 TRBV7-8 TRBD1 - CASSWGQNSNQPQHF TGTGCCAGCAGCTGGGGACAGAATAGCAATCAGCCCCAGCATTTT
TRBJ2-3 TRBV7-9 - - CASSLTRGITDTQYF TGTGCCAGCAGCTTAACTAGGGGAATAACAGATACGCAGTATTTT
TRBJ2-5 TRBV5-6 - - CASSFGTPGETQYF TGTGCCAGCAGCTTCGGGACTCCGGGGGAGACCCAGTACTTC
TRBJ2-7 TRBV6-2/TRBV6-3 - - CASSPPGTKAFNEQYF TGTGCCAGCAGTCCCCCTGGGACAAAAGCTTTTAATGAGCAGTACTTC
TRBJ1-4 TRBV5-6 - - CASSLVTAELFF TGTGCCAGCAGCTTGGTAACAGCCGAACTGTTTTTT
TRBJ2-2 TRBV7-9 - once CASSSLNTGELFF TGTGCCAGCAGCTCTCTTAACACCGGGGAGCTGTTTTTT
TRBJ2-2 TRBV18 - once CASSQQKNTGELFF TGTGCCAGCTCACAACAGAAGAACACCGGGGAGCTGTTTTTT
TRBJ2-1 TRBV27 TRBD1 - CASRTGQGRDEQFF TGTGCCAGCAGAACGGGACAGGGTAGGGATGAGCAGTTCTTC
TRBJ2-7 TRBV2 - - CASSEVRDSYEQYF TGTGCCAGCAGTGAAGTCCGGGACTCCTACGAGCAGTACTTC
TRBJ1-1 TRBV19 - - CASTYHTEAFF TGTGCCAGTACCTATCACACTGAAGCTTTCTTT
TRBJ1-4 TRBV6-5 - - CASRDVNNEKLFF TGTGCCAGCCGGGACGTTAATAATGAAAAACTGTTTTTT
TRBJ2-3 TRBV4-1 TRBD2 - CASSTQLAGVVDTQYF TGCGCCAGCAGCACCCAACTAGCGGGGGTGGTAGATACGCAGTATTTT
TRBJ1-3 TRBV5-6 - - CASSLGSSGNTIYF TGTGCCAGCAGCTTGGGAAGCTCTGGAAACACCATATATTTT
TRBJ2-3 TRBV9 TRBD1 - CASSSTGTVPDTQYF TGTGCCAGCAGCTCAACCGGGACAGTCCCCGATACGCAGTATTTT
TRBJ2-7 TRBV11-2 - - CASSFAPSYEQYF TGTGCCAGCAGCTTCGCACCCTCCTACGAGCAGTACTTC
TRBJ1-1 TRBV9 - once CASSVGPVRGNTEAFF TGTGCCAGCAGCGTAGGCCCTGTAAGGGGAAACACTGAAGCTTTCTTT
TRBJ1-1 TRBV12-3/TRBV12-4 - - CASSSALGAFF TGTGCCAGCAGTTCGGCCCTGGGAGCTTTCTTT
TRBJ2-7 TRBV14 TRBD2 - CASSQVGQENSGGTYEQYF TGTGCCAGCAGCCAGGTTGGACAGGAAAATAGCGGGGGGACCTACGAGCAGTACTTC
TRBJ1-1 TRBV20-1 - - CSASGQGNTEAFF TGCAGTGCTAGTGGGCAGGGGAACACTGAAGCTTTCTTT
TRBJ2-2 TRBV5-4 TRBD1 - CASSLQGVSTGELFF TGTGCCAGCAGCTTACAGGGGGTCAGCACCGGGGAGCTGTTTTTT
TRBJ1-2 TRBV7-2 - few CASSPATGSYGYTF TGTGCCAGCAGCCCCGCAACCGGAAGCTATGGCTACACCTTC
TRBJ1-5 TRBV24-1 - once CATSDRAVNQPQHF TGTGCCACCAGTGATAGGGCAGTTAATCAGCCCCAGCATTTT
TRBJ1-2 TRBV9 - - CASSVGQGLSNYGYTF TGTGCCAGCAGCGTAGGGCAGGGGCTATCGAACTATGGCTACACCTTC
TRBJ1-2 TRBV5-6 TRBD1 - CASSNLRDRGLYGYTF TGTGCCAGCAGCAACCTAAGGGACAGGGGTCTTTATGGCTACACCTTC
TRBJ2-7 TRBV6-1 - - CASSEIQGPYEQYF TGTGCCAGCAGTGAAATTCAGGGTCCCTACGAGCAGTACTTC
TRBJ2-7 TRBV7-9 - - CASSLGHSYEQYF TGTGCCAGCAGCCTGGGACACTCCTACGAGCAGTACTTC
TRBJ2-7 TRBV6-5 - - CASRGGGHPYEQYF TGTGCCAGCAGGGGAGGAGGACACCCCTACGAGCAGTACTTC
TRBJ2-6 TRBV27 TRBD1 - CASSLIQGYLSGANVLTF TGTGCCAGCAGTTTGATACAGGGGTACCTCTCTGGGGCCAACGTCCTGACTTTC
TRBJ1-1 TRBV6-5 TRBD1 - CASTPGTGGRTEAFF TGTGCCAGCACCCCGGGGACAGGGGGCAGGACTGAAGCTTTCTTT
TRBJ1-5 TRBV4-3 - - CASSQDSRGGPQHF TGCGCCAGCAGCCAAGATTCCCGTGGGGGACCCCAGCATTTT
TRBJ2-6 TRBV18 - once CASSPEGLSGANVLTF TGTGCCAGCTCACCCGAGGGGCTGTCTGGGGCCAACGTCCTGACTTTC
TRBJ1-5 TRBV4-1 - - CASSQGTQPQHF TGCGCCAGCAGCCAAGGAACTCAGCCCCAGCATTTT
TRBJ2-2 TRBV23-1 - - CASSYSPRAGELFF TGCGCCAGCAGTTATAGTCCCAGGGCCGGGGAGCTGTTTTTT
TRBJ2-1 TRBV15 TRBD1 - CATSRAGTVYNEQFF TGTGCCACCAGCAGAGCTGGGACAGTATACAATGAGCAGTTCTTC
TRBJ1-1 TRBV12-5 - - CASGLDFGGSSTEAFF TGTGCTAGTGGTTTGGACTTCGGGGGTTCCTCCACTGAAGCTTTCTTT
TRBJ2-7 TRBV27 TRBD1 - CASSFRDRGSYEQYF TGTGCCAGCAGTTTCCGGGACAGGGGGTCCTACGAGCAGTACTTC
TRBJ1-2 TRBV10-1 - - CASPGGTLYGYTF TGCGCCTCCCCGGGCGGGACCCTCTATGGCTACACCTTC
TRBJ2-7 TRBV3-1/TRBV3-2 TRBD2 once CASSQEAVAGGLLSYEQYF TGTGCCAGCAGCCAAGAGGCGGTGGCGGGGGGCCTACTCTCCTACGAGCAGTACTTC
TRBJ2-7 TRBV5-6 - - CASSLAPRDTYEQYF TGTGCCAGCAGCTTGGCACCCCGGGACACCTACGAGCAGTACTTC
TRBJ1-2 TRBV28 - - CASRTGGDYGYTF TGTGCCAGCAGGACCGGAGGGGACTATGGCTACACCTTC
TRBJ2-3 TRBV28 TRBD1 - CASSSPVDRGPFQDTQYF TGTGCCAGCAGTTCCCCCGTGGACAGGGGTCCTTTTCAGGATACGCAGTATTTT
TRBJ2-7 TRBV30 - - CAWSQPPSYEQYF TGTGCCTGGAGCCAGCCGCCCTCCTACGAGCAGTACTTC
TRBJ1-2 TRBV6-5 - - CASIERGVGYTF TGTGCCAGCATAGAAAGGGGCGTCGGCTACACCTTC
TRBJ1-1 TRBV5-6 - - CASSPLAIGRENTEAFF TGTGCCAGCAGCCCCCTCGCTATAGGGCGGGAGAACACTGAAGCTTTCTTT
TRBJ2-2 TRBV18 TRBD1 - CASSPWDRAVTGELFF TGTGCCAGCTCACCCTGGGACAGGGCGGTGACCGGGGAGCTGTTTTTT